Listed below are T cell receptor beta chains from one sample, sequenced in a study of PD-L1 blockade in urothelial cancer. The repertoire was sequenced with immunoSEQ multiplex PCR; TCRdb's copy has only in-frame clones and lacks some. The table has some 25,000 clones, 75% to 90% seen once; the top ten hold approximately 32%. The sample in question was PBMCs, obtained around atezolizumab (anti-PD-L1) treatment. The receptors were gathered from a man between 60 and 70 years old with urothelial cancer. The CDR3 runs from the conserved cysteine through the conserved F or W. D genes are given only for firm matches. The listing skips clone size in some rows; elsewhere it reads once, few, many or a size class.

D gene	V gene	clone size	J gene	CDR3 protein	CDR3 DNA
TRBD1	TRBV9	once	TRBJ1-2	CASSVATGDRGGGYTF	TGTGCCAGCAGCGTAGCTACGGGGGACAGGGGTGGTGGCTACACCTTC
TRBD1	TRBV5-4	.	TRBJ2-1	CASSLPAGGSSGKSYNEQFF	TGTGCCAGCAGCTTGCCCGCAGGGGGTTCGAGCGGCAAATCCTACAATGAGCAGTTCTTC
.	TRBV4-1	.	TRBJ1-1	CASSQERGNTEAFF	TGCGCCAGCAGCCAAGAGCGGGGGAACACTGAAGCTTTCTTT
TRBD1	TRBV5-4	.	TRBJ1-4	CASSAATGPNEKLFF	TGTGCCAGCAGCGCCGCGACAGGGCCTAATGAAAAACTGTTTTTT
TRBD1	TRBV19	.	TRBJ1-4	CASSPGQLNEKLFF	TGTGCCAGTAGTCCGGGACAGCTTAATGAAAAACTGTTTTTT
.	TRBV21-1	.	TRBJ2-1	CAAGASGRWEDEQFF	TGTGCCGCCGGGGCTAGCGGGAGATGGGAGGATGAGCAGTTCTTC
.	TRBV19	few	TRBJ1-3	CASELGASGRNTIYF	TGTGCCAGTGAACTGGGGGCTTCGGGGAGAAACACCATATATTTT
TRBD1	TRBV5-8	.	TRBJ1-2	CASSLAPTGILYGYTF	TGTGCCAGCAGCTTGGCCCCGACAGGGATCCTCTATGGCTACACCTTC
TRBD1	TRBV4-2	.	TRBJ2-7	CASSQAGTGVVEQYF	TGTGCCAGCAGCCAAGCCGGGACAGGGGTTGTCGAGCAGTACTTC
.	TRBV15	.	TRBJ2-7	CATSRERLASEQYF	TGTGCCACCAGCAGAGAACGGCTAGCTTCCGAGCAGTACTTC
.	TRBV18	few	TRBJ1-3	CASSLNRVSSGNTIYF	TGTGCCAGCTCCCTGAACAGGGTTAGCTCTGGAAACACCATATATTTT
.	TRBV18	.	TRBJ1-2	CASSRTDSNYGYTF	TGTGCCAGCTCACGCACGGACAGTAACTATGGCTACACCTTC
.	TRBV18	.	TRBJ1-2	CASSPSDDRHYTF	TGTGCCAGCTCACCCTCCGACGACAGGCACTACACCTTC
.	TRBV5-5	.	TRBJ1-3	CASSLEQGRNTIYF	TGTGCCAGCAGCTTGGAACAGGGCCGAAACACCATATATTTT
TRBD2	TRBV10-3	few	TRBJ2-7	CAIWSGGRAVYEQYF	TGTGCCATCTGGTCTGGCGGGAGGGCCGTCTACGAGCAGTACTTC
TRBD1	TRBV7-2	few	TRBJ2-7	CASSLSVGQGYEQYF	TGTGCCAGCAGCTTATCCGTGGGACAGGGCTACGAGCAGTACTTC
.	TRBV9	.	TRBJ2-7	CASSQGSAGARYEQYF	TGTGCCAGCAGCCAAGGATCGGCAGGGGCCCGGTACGAGCAGTACTTC
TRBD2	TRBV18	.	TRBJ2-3	CASSLLRDYWYF	TGTGCCAGCTCACTGCTCAGGGACTATTGGTATTTT